This TCR beta chain appears in the sequencing data of a study of T cells expressing NK-cell markers. Turning to the study itself: There were seven HCMV-seropositive donors and one seronegative donor among the eight sequenced. Findings and caveats of the study: The study left the HCMV specificity of expanded NKG2C+ T cell clones unresolved.

Each CDR3 protein gets one entry in TCRdb, which reprocessed the 5' RACE reads and gives no DNA. This sample carries almost 450,000 distinct CDR3 sequences, with 6% to 9.5% going to the ten biggest clones. This CDR3 spans 15 amino acids. Germline V lookup: CDR1 DFQATT, CDR2 SNEGSKA (reference sequence). Regarding this clonotype: The antigen is not known.

V is TRBV20-1 and J is TRBJ2-3; the TRBD2 assignment by TCRdb is unverifiable without DNA. The clonotype was recovered from a woman between 18 and 70 years old in good health. Sequencing was performed on blood T cells: a sorted CD56 or NKG2C T cell subset, CD4+ or CD8+ T cells, or bulk PBMC T cells (not recorded which). The CDR3 loop reads CSARSGRVTRDTQYF.